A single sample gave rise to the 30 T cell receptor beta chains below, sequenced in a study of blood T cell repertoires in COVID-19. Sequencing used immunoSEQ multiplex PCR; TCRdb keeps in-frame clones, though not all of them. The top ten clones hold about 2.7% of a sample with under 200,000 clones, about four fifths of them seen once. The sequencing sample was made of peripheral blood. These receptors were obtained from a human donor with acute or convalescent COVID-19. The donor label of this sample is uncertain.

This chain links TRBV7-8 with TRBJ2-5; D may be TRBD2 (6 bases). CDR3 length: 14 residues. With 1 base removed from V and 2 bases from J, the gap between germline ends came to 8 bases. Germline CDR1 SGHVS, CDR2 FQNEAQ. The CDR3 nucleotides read TGTGCCAGCAGCTTAGAGGGACTTCAAGAGACCCAGTACTTC. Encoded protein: CASSLEGLQETQYF.

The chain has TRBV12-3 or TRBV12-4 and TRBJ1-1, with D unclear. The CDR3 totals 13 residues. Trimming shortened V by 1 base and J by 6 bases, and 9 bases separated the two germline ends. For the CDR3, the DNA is TGTGCCAGCAGTTTAGTAGAGTTCTCTGAAGCTTTCTTT. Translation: CASSLVEFSEAFF.

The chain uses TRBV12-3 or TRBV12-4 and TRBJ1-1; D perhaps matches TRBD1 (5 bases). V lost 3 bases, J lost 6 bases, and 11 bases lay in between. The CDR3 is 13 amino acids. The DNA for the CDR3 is TGTGCCAGCAGTTTCGTGTCAGGGCCTGAAGCTTTCTTT. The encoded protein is CASSFVSGPEAFF.

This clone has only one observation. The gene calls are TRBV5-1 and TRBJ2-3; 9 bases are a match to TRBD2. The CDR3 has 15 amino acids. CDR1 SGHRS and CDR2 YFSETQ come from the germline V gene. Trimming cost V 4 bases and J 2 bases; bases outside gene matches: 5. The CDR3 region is CASSTSGGYTDTQYF. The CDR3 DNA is TGCGCCAGCAGCACCAGCGGGGGGTACACAGATACGCAGTATTTT. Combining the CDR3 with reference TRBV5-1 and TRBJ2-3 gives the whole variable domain KAGVTQTPRYLIKTRGQQVTLSCSPISGHRSVSWYQQTPGQGLQFLFEYFSETQRNKGNFPGRFSGRQFSNSRSEMNVSTLELGDSALYLCASSTSGGYTDTQYFGPGTRLTVL.

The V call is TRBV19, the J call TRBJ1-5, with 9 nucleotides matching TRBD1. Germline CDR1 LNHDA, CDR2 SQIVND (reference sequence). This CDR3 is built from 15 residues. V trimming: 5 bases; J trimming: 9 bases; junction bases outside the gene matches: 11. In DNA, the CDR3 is TGTGCCAGTAGTGCCTCGGGGACAGGGCCCGGGCCCCAGCATTTT. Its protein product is CASSASGTGPGPQHF.

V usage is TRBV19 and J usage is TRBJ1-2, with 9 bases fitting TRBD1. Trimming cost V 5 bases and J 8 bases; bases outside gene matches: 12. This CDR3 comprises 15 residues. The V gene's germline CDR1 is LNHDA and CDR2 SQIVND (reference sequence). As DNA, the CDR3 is TGTGCCAGTAGTCAGGACAGGGGAGGCAGGATGGGCTACACCTTC. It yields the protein CASSQDRGGRMGYTF.

This chain's CDR3 is CSVPRGTDTQYF. As DNA, the CDR3 is TGCAGCGTTCCCCGGGGCACAGATACGCAGTATTTT. This chain uses TRBV29-1 with TRBJ2-3; D is unclear. The CDR3 is made up of 12 amino acids. CDR1 is SQVTM and CDR2 is ANQGSEA in the germline V gene. V was cut by 5 bases and J by 1 base, with 7 bases left in between.

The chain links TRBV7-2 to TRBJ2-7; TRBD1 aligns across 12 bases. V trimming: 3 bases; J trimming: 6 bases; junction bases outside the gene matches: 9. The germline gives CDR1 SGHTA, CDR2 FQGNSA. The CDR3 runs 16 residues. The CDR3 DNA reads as TGTGCCAGCAGCTTTGTTCCGGGACAGGGGGCGCCCGAGCAGTACTTC. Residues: CASSFVPGQGAPEQYF.

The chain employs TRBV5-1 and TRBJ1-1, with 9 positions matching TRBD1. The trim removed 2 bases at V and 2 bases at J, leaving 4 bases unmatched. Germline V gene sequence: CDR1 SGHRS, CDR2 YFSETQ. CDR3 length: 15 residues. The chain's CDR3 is CASSLQGAKNTEAFF. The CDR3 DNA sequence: TGCGCCAGCAGCTTACAGGGGGCAAAAAACACTGAAGCTTTCTTT.

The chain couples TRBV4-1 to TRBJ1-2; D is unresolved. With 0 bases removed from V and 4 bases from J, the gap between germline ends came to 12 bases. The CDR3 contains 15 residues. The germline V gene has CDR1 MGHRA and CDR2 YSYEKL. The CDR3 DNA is TGCGCCAGCAGCCAAGATCGAACAGAAATCTATGGCTACACCTTC. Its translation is CASSQDRTEIYGYTF.

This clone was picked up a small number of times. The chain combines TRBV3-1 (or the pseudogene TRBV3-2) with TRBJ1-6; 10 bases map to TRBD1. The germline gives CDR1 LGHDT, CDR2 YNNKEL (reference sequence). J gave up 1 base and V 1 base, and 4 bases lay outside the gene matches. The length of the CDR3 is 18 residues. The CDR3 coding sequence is TGTGCCAGCAGCCAAGTCAGACAGGGGGCATCCTATAATTCACCCCTCCACTTT. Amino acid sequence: CASSQVRQGASYNSPLHF.

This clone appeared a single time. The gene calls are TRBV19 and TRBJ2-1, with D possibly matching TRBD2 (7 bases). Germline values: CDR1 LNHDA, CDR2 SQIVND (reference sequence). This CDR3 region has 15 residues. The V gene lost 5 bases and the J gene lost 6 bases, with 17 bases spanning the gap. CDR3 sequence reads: CASSPQRGGGNEQFF. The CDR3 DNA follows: TGTGCCAGTAGTCCCCAGCGGGGAGGGGGCAATGAGCAGTTCTTC.

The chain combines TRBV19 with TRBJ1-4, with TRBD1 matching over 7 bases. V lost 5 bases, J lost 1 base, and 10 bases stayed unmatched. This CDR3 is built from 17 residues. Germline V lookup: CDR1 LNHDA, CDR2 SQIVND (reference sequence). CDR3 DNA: TGTGCCAGTAGTCCTAAGGGGGCCCCGCGAACTAATGAAAAACTGTTTTTT. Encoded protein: CASSPKGAPRTNEKLFF.

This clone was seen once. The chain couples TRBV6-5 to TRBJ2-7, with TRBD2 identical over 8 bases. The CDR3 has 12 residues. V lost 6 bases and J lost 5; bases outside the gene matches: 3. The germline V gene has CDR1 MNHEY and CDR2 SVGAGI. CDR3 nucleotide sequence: TGTGCCAGCAGCCGGGGGGGACACGAGCAGTACTTC. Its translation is CASSRGGHEQYF.

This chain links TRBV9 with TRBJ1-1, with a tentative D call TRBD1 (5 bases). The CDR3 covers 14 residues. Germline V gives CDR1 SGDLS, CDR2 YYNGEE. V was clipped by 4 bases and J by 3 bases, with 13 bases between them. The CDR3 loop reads CASSPTAEDTEAFF. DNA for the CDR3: TGTGCCAGCAGCCCGACAGCTGAGGACACTGAAGCTTTCTTT. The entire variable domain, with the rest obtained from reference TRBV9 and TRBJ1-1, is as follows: DSGVTQTPKHLITATGQRVTLRCSPRSGDLSVYWYQQSLDQGLQFLIQYYNGEERAKGNILERFSAQQFPDLHSELNLSSLELGDSALYFCASSPTAEDTEAFFGQGTRLTVV.

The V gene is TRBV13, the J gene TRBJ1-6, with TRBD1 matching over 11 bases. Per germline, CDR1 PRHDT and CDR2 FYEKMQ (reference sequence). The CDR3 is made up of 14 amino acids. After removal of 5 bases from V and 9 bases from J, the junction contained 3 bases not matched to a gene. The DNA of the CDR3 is TGTGCCAGCAGCCAGGACAGGGGGCCTTCACCCCTCCACTTT. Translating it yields CASSQDRGPSPLHF.

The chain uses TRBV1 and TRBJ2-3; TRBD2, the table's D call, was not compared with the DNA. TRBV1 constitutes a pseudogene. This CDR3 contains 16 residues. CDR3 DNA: TGCACCAGCAGCCAATCGACTAGCGGGGGCACAGATACGCAGTATTTT. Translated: CTSSQSTSGGTDTQYF.

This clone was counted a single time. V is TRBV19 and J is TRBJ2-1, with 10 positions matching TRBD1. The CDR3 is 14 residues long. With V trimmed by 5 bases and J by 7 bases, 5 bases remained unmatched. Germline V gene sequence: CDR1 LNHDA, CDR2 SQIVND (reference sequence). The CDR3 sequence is CASSSRDRGNEQFF. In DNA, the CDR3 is TGTGCCAGTAGTTCCCGGGACAGGGGAAATGAGCAGTTCTTC.

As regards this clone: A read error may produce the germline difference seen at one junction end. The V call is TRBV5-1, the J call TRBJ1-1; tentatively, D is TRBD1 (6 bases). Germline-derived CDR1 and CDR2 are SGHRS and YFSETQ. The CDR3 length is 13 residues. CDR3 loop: CASSRGTYTEAFF. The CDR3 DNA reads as TGCGCCAGCAGCCGAGGGACATACACCGAAGCTTTCTTT.

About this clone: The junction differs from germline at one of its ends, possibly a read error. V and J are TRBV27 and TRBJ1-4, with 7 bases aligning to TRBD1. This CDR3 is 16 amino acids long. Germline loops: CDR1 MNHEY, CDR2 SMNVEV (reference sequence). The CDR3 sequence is CASSLSVDRSGEKLFF. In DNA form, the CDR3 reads TGTGCCAGCAGTCTATCCGTGGACAGGTCGGGAGAAAAACTGTTTTTT.

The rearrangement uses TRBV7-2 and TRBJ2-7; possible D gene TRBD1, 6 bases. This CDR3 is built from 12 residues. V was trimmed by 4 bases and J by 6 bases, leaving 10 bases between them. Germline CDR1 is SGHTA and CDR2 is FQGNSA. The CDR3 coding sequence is TGTGCCAGCAGCTGGACAGATTCCGAGCAGTACTTC. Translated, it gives CASSWTDSEQYF.

The CDR3 reads CASREGQGSPLHF. In nucleotides, the CDR3 is TGCGCCAGCCGCGAAGGACAGGGTTCACCCCTCCACTTT. V usage is TRBV5-1 and J usage is TRBJ1-6, with 8 nucleotides matching TRBD1. The V gene end was trimmed by 7 bases and the J gene end by 9 bases; junction bases not matched to a gene: 6. This CDR3 spans 13 amino acids. Germline V CDR1 and CDR2: SGHRS, YFSETQ.

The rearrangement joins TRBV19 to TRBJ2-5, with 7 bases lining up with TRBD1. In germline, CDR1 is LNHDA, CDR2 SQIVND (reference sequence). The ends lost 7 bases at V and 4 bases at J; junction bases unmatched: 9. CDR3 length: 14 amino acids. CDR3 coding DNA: TGTGCCAGTACGGAAGGGGGCGGGCGAGAGACCCAGTACTTC. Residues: CASTEGGGRETQYF. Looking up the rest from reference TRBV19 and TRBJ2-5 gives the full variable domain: DGGITQSPKYLFRKEGQNVTLSCEQNLNHDAMYWYRQDPGQGLRLIYYSQIVNDFQKGDIAEGYSVSREKKESFPLTVTSAQKNPTAFYLCASTEGGGRETQYFGPGTRLLVL.

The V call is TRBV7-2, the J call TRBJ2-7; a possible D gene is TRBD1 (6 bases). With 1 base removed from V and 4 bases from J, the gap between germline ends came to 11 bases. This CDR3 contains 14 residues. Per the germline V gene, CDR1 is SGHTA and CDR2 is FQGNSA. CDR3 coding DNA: TGTGCCAGCAGCTTAGAGGCAGGGGAGTACGAGCAGTACTTC. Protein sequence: CASSLEAGEYEQYF.

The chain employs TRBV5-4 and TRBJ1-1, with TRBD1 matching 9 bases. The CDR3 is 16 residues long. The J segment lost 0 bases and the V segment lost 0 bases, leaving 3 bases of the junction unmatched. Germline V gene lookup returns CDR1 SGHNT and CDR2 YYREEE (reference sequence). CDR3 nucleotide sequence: TGTGCCAGCAGCTTGGGTGGACAGGGGTTGAACACTGAAGCTTTCTTT. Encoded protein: CASSLGGQGLNTEAFF.

CDR3 sequence: CASSLLSGGLAKNIQYF. CDR3 in DNA: TGTGCCAGCAGTTTATTGTCGGGAGGGCTAGCCAAAAACATTCAGTACTTC. The chain links TRBV28 to TRBJ2-4; TRBD2 aligns across 8 bases. Trimming cost V 1 base and J 0 bases; bases outside gene matches: 5. Germline-derived CDR1 and CDR2 are MDHEN and SYDVKM. The CDR3 totals 17 residues.

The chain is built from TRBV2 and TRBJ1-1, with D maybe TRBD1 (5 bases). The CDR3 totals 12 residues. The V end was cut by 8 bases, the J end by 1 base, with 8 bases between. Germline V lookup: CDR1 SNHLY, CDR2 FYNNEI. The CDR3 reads CASRQPNTEAFF. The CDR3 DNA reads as TGTGCCAGCCGACAGCCGAACACTGAAGCTTTCTTT.

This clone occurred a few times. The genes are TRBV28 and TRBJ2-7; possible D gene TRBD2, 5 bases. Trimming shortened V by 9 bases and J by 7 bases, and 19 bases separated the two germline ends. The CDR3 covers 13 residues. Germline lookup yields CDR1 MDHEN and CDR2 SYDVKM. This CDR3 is CASVRGPTSEQYF. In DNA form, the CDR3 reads TGTGCCAGTGTCCGAGGGCCAACGTCTGAGCAGTACTTC.

The CDR3 DNA sequence: TGCGCCAGCAGCTTGGCCTACTCCGGGACAGATACGCAGTATTTT. Its protein is CASSLAYSGTDTQYF. V usage is TRBV5-1 and J usage is TRBJ2-3; D not certain. With 0 bases removed from V and 3 bases from J, the gap between germline ends came to 11 bases. Germline V gives CDR1 SGHRS, CDR2 YFSETQ. This CDR3 has 15 residues.

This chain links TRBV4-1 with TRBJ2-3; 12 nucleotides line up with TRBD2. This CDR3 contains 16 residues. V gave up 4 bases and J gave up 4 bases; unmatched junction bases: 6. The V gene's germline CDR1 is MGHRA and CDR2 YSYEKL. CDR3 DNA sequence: TGCGCCAGCAGCCCCGAGACTAGCGGGGGTTCAGATACGCAGTATTTT. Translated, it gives CASSPETSGGSDTQYF.